Presented here are 25 T cell receptor beta chains from one specimen sequenced in a study of shared clonotypes between healthy human individuals. The method was immunoSEQ multiplex PCR; TCRdb's version includes in-frame clones alone and lacks a portion of them. The data show 2 million to 2.5 million clones, with 90% to 97% seen just once and 0.1% to 0.15% held by the top ten. Sequenced: naive CD4+ T cells sorted from blood. As for subset: CD45RA+ positively selected. The receptor source for this set is a man aged 18 to 35 in good health.

The chain has TRBV29-1 and TRBJ2-3; 14 bases map to TRBD2. The CDR3 is made up of 18 amino acids. Germline V lookup: CDR1 SQVTM, CDR2 ANQGSEA. Trimming at V came to 7 bases and at J to 0 bases, leaving 12 bases not matched to a gene. The CDR3 DNA follows: TGCAGCGCTACCGGACTAGCGGGAGGTCTAATAAGCACAGATACGCAGTATTTT. It specifies CSATGLAGGLISTDTQYF.

The chain links TRBV6-5 to TRBJ1-5; the match to TRBD1 covers 8 bases. V dropped 8 bases and J dropped 5; count of bases not matched to a gene: 5. The germline gives CDR1 MNHEY, CDR2 SVGAGI. The CDR3 runs to 13 residues. The CDR3 region is CASERTGYQPQHF. The CDR3 nucleotides read TGTGCCAGCGAACGGACAGGGTATCAGCCCCAGCATTTT.

Only a few counts were recorded for this clone. Distinct nucleotide sequences in the sample also encode this CDR3. This CDR3 reads CASRGTGGNQPQHF. The CDR3 nucleotides are TGTGCCAGCAGGGGGACAGGGGGCAATCAGCCCCAGCATTTT. The V gene is TRBV28, the J gene TRBJ1-5; TRBD1 agrees at 10 bases. The CDR3 loop spans 14 amino acids. Trimming removed 6 bases from V and 2 bases from J; junction bases left unmatched: 1. CDR1 MDHEN and CDR2 SYDVKM come from the germline V gene.

This chain connects TRBV6-5 to TRBJ2-3; possible D gene TRBD2, 6 bases. Trimming took 6 bases from V and 0 from J, leaving 13 bases between them. Germline V gives CDR1 MNHEY, CDR2 SVGAGI. There are 15 residues in the CDR3. As DNA, the CDR3 is TGTGCCAGCAGGCCTCCGGGACTCAGCACAGATACGCAGTATTTT. This encodes CASRPPGLSTDTQYF.

On this clone: This same CDR3 is encoded by further DNA sequences in the sample. V is TRBV5-1 and J is TRBJ2-5; TRBD1 is a possible D gene (5 bases). Germline V CDR1 and CDR2: SGHRS, YFSETQ. The CDR3 runs 15 residues. V gave up 0 bases and J gave up 2 bases, with 11 bases separating them. The CDR3 region has the DNA TGCGCCAGCAGCTTGGGGCAGGGCCCTCAAGAGACCCAGTACTTC. Translated: CASSLGQGPQETQYF.

The chain uses TRBV29-1 and TRBJ2-1; 15 bases match TRBD2. The germline V gene encodes CDR1 SQVTM and CDR2 ANQGSEA. The CDR3 totals 16 residues. Trimming at V came to 0 bases and at J to 5 bases, leaving 2 bases not matched to a gene. CDR3 sequence reads: CSVEDGLAGGDNEQFF. The CDR3 nucleotides are TGCAGCGTTGAAGACGGACTAGCGGGAGGGGACAATGAGCAGTTCTTC.

This clone was found once. The chain joins TRBV28 to TRBJ2-3, with 7 bases lining up with TRBD1. CDR3 length: 13 amino acids. The V and J ends lost 11 bases and 2 bases, in that order; junction bases with no gene match: 7. Germline assignment: CDR1 MDHEN and CDR2 SYDVKM. CDR3 bases: TGTGCCTTCTACAGGGGATCCACAGATACGCAGTATTTT. It specifies CAFYRGSTDTQYF. The full variable domain, in which reference TRBV28 and TRBJ2-3 provide the parts outside the CDR3, is DVKVTQSSRYLVKRTGEKVFLECVQDMDHENMFWYRQDPGLGLRLIYFSYDVKMKEKGDIPEGYSVSREKKERFSLILESASTNQTSMYLCAFYRGSTDTQYFGPGTRLTVL.

The genes are TRBV7-2 and TRBJ2-7, with 13 positions matching TRBD2. Germline V gene data show CDR1 as SGHTA and CDR2 as FQGNSA. Losses at the gene ends were 5 bases for V and 6 bases for J; bases not matched to a gene: 7. The CDR3 contains 15 residues. CDR3 in amino acids: CASSPLLAGGVEQYF. The CDR3 DNA follows: TGTGCCAGCAGCCCGCTACTAGCGGGAGGGGTCGAGCAGTACTTC.

The chain uses TRBV19 and TRBJ1-5, with D maybe TRBD1 (5 bases). The germline V gene encodes CDR1 LNHDA and CDR2 SQIVND (reference sequence). The CDR3 is 12 amino acids. Trimming left V 10 bases short and J 5 bases short, with 12 bases between. CDR3 region: CATAGLHQPQHF. The CDR3 region has the DNA TGTGCCACCGCGGGGCTTCATCAGCCCCAGCATTTT. Together with reference TRBV19 and TRBJ1-5, the CDR3 gives the full variable domain: DGGITQSPKYLFRKEGQNVTLSCEQNLNHDAMYWYRQDPGQGLRLIYYSQIVNDFQKGDIAEGYSVSREKKESFPLTVTSAQKNPTAFYLCATAGLHQPQHFGDGTRLSIL.

The chain uses TRBV9 and TRBJ2-1, with D possibly matching TRBD2 (6 bases). The CDR3 contains 16 residues. Trimming took off 0 bases at V and 2 bases at J, with 12 bases between the two ends. The germline gives CDR1 SGDLS, CDR2 YYNGEE. This CDR3 reads CASSVDSGLTYNEQFF. CDR3 DNA sequence: TGTGCCAGCAGCGTAGATAGCGGACTTACCTACAATGAGCAGTTCTTC.

J is TRBJ1-6 and V is TRBV7-2; the D is unclear. This CDR3 is 13 amino acids long. V lost 3 bases and J 8 bases, leaving 8 bases between the germline ends. The germline V gene encodes CDR1 SGHTA and CDR2 FQGNSA. CDR3: CASSFFRDSPLHF. The CDR3 nucleotides read TGTGCCAGCAGCTTTTTCCGGGATTCACCCCTCCACTTT.

V is TRBV7-2 and J is TRBJ2-5; tentatively, D is TRBD1 (6 bases). The CDR3 has 14 amino acids. The germline V gene has CDR1 SGHTA and CDR2 FQGNSA. Deletions cut 5 bases from V and 5 bases from J, with 15 bases between. The CDR3 DNA is TGTGCCAGCAGCCTAGGGGGATTGGAGGAGACCCAGTACTTC. It encodes CASSLGGLEETQYF.

This rearrangement joins TRBV30 to TRBJ1-2; D is possibly TRBD1 (5 bases). Germline lookup yields CDR1 GTSNPN and CDR2 SVGIG (reference sequence). The ends were cut back, 3 bases at V and 8 bases at J, with 16 bases in the middle. CDR3 length: 13 residues. In DNA form, the CDR3 reads TGTGCCTGGAGCGCTTCCAGGGTAGAGGGCTACACCTTC. This gives the protein CAWSASRVEGYTF.

The chain combines TRBV28 with TRBJ1-4; 8 bases match TRBD1. Looked up from germline, CDR1 is MDHEN and CDR2 is SYDVKM. The CDR3 has 17 amino acids. After removal of 3 bases from V and 8 bases from J, the junction contained 14 bases not matched to a gene. The CDR3 spells CASSFARGQGAGEKLFF. Here the CDR3 DNA reads TGTGCCAGCAGTTTCGCGCGCGGTCAGGGGGCCGGGGAAAAACTGTTTTTT. Looking up the rest from reference TRBV28 and TRBJ1-4 gives the full variable domain: DVKVTQSSRYLVKRTGEKVFLECVQDMDHENMFWYRQDPGLGLRLIYFSYDVKMKEKGDIPEGYSVSREKKERFSLILESASTNQTSMYLCASSFARGQGAGEKLFFGSGTQLSVL.

Note on this clone: A read error may account for a junction end that differs from germline. The CDR3: CASSFQFSLGSGNTMYF. The CDR3, as DNA: TGTGCCAGCAGCTTTCAGTTTTCGTTGGGCTCTGGAAACACCATGTATTTT. V gene TRBV7-2 combines with J gene TRBJ1-3; D gene uncertain. Germline V lookup: CDR1 SGHTA, CDR2 FQGNSA. CDR3 length equals 17 residues.

V gene TRBV30 combines with J gene TRBJ2-7, with 7 bases lining up with TRBD2. CDR1 and CDR2 (germline): GTSNPN, SVGIG (reference sequence). There are 14 residues in the CDR3. The V gene end was trimmed by 0 bases and the J gene end by 3 bases; junction bases not matched to a gene: 5. CDR3 sequence: CAWSVGGSVYEQYF. In DNA form, the CDR3 reads TGTGCCTGGAGTGTGGGCGGGAGTGTCTACGAGCAGTACTTC.

About this clone: The same CDR3 is also encoded by other DNA sequences in this sample. V and J are TRBV10-3 and TRBJ2-2, with D perhaps being TRBD1 or TRBD2 (5 bases each). Germline CDR1 ENHRY, CDR2 SYGVKD. The CDR3 loop spans 14 amino acids. V lost 6 bases and J 0 bases, leaving 8 bases between the germline ends. Here the CDR3 reads CAISRGPNTGELFF. CDR3 coding DNA: TGTGCCATCAGCCGGGGACCGAACACCGGGGAGCTGTTTTTT.

The CDR3 loop reads CAWGQEYEQYF. The CDR3 DNA is TGTGCCTGGGGACAGGAATACGAGCAGTACTTC. The chain combines TRBV30 with TRBJ2-7; TRBD1 matches 7 bases. After removal of 5 bases from V and 4 bases from J, the junction contained 2 bases not matched to a gene. CDR3 length equals 11 residues. Germline V lookup: CDR1 GTSNPN, CDR2 SVGIG (reference sequence).

The rearrangement joins TRBV15 to TRBJ1-3; TRBD1 might be the D (5 bases). Germline CDR1 is LNHNV and CDR2 is YYDKDF (reference sequence). V gave up 5 bases and J gave up 0 bases, with 11 bases separating them. This CDR3 has 15 amino acids. The CDR3 nucleotides read TGTGCCACCAGCGGGTGGGACCTCTCTGGAAACACCATATATTTT. This gives the protein CATSGWDLSGNTIYF.

This chain joins TRBV27 and TRBJ2-7; D remains unclear. CDR1 and CDR2 (germline): MNHEY, SMNVEV (reference sequence). V dropped 6 bases and J dropped 4 bases, with 16 bases sitting between them. The CDR3 totals 14 residues. The DNA for the CDR3 is TGTGCCAGCAGAGAGGTCGGCAGGTCTTACGAGCAGTACTTC. Translated, it gives CASREVGRSYEQYF.

The V gene is TRBV5-4, the J gene TRBJ2-3; the match to TRBD2 covers 8 bases. The junction had 12 bases not matched to a gene; V was cut back by 2 bases and J by 4 bases. Germline V gives CDR1 SGHNT, CDR2 YYREEE (reference sequence). CDR3 length equals 17 residues. CDR3: CASSLVLPGGLADTQYF. The CDR3 nucleotides read TGTGCCAGCAGCTTAGTCCTCCCGGGGGGGCTGGCAGATACGCAGTATTTT.

The rearrangement links TRBV21-1 to TRBJ2-7; the D call of TRBD2 is as the table states it, not checked on the DNA. TRBV21-1 is reported as a pseudogene. The CDR3 consists of 15 residues. This CDR3 is CASSKEGADPYEQYF. CDR3 nucleotide sequence: TGTGCCAGCAGCAAAGAGGGAGCGGATCCCTACGAGCAGTACTTC.

This chain connects TRBV10-1 to TRBJ2-5; D may correspond to TRBD1 or TRBD2 (5 bases each). V gave up 5 bases and J gave up 7 bases, with 14 bases separating them. Germline V gene lookup returns CDR1 WNHNN and CDR2 SYGVQD (reference sequence). The CDR3 length is 13 residues. The CDR3 DNA sequence: TGCGCCAGCAGTAGGGACCCTATGGGGACCCAGTACTTC. This codes for CASSRDPMGTQYF.

The chain employs TRBV2 and TRBJ1-2; unclear D gene. The germline V gene has CDR1 SNHLY and CDR2 FYNNEI. V gave up 0 bases and J gave up 2 bases, with 10 bases separating them. The CDR3 is 15 residues long. This CDR3 is CASSEALIGNYGYTF. The DNA for the CDR3 is TGTGCCAGCAGTGAAGCGCTGATAGGGAACTATGGCTACACCTTC.

This rearrangement joins TRBV9 to TRBJ2-7, with D perhaps matching TRBD2 (5 bases). This CDR3 has 14 amino acids. Trimming took 0 bases from V and 7 from J, leaving 14 bases between them. The germline gives CDR1 SGDLS, CDR2 YYNGEE. The DNA of the CDR3 is TGTGCCAGCAGCGTAGGCAGTCCTACGGGGGAGCAGTACTTC. Protein product: CASSVGSPTGEQYF.